A selection of T cell receptor beta chains follows, all from one sample in a study of cytomegalovirus exposure and HLA in healthy donors. This table comes from immunoSEQ multiplex PCR, and its TCRdb copy is limited to in-frame clones, with some not included. Of under 130,000 clones listed, 70% to 80% are singletons. Sequenced input: PBMCs. Receptors originate from a female donor in good health and CMV-seropositive. CDR3s include the opening cysteine and the closing phenylalanine or tryptophan. The D gene is left open where the match is weak. Only some rows state a clone size, as once, few, many or a class for expanded clones.

. | TRBJ2-7 | TRBD1 | TRBV28 | TGTGCCAGCAGTTTATTCTCCCTGGACAGGGGGCGCGAGCAGTACTTC | CASSLFSLDRGREQYF
. | TRBJ2-5 | TRBD1 | TRBV4-1 | TGCGCCAGCAGCCTCCTCAGGGGGATGGAGACCCAGTACTTC | CASSLLRGMETQYF
. | TRBJ2-1 | TRBD1 | TRBV9 | TGTGCCAGCAGCCCTGGGACAGGGGGCGACTCCTACAATGAGCAGTTCTTC | CASSPGTGGDSYNEQFF
. | TRBJ1-2 | TRBD1 | TRBV7-2 | TGTGCCAGCAGCTTAAGGGGACAGTCCGACTATGGCTACACCTTC | CASSLRGQSDYGYTF
once | TRBJ1-2 | . | TRBV5-3 | TGTGCCAGAAGCCCCTGGCTTTGCGGAGATGGCTACACCTTC | CARSPWLCGDGYTF
few | TRBJ2-7 | TRBD2 | TRBV9 | TGTGCCAGCAGCGTAGGAAGTAGCGGGGGCTACGAGCAGTACTTC | CASSVGSSGGYEQYF
. | TRBJ1-3 | . | TRBV5-1 | TGCGCCAGCAGCCCGGGGAGGGTCTCTGGAAACACCATATATTTT | CASSPGRVSGNTIYF
. | TRBJ2-1 | . | TRBV11-3 | TGTGCCAGCAGCTTAAGATTGTCAACGAGGCCGTTCTTC | CASSLRLSTRPFF
. | TRBJ2-2 | . | TRBV6-1 | TGTGCCAGCAGTGAATTTATGTACCGGGGAGATGACACCGGGGAGCTGTTTTTT | CASSEFMYRGDDTGELFF
once | TRBJ1-2 | . | TRBV5-4 | TGTGCCAATCATCCGAGCGGAGGAGCTAACTATGGCTACACCTTC | CANHPSGGANYGYTF
few | TRBJ1-5 | TRBD1 | TRBV5-1 | TGCGCCAGCAGCTGGACAGGTGCCCTCAATCAGCCCCAGCATTTT | CASSWTGALNQPQHF
. | TRBJ1-3 | . | TRBV18 | TGTGCCAGCTCAGGACAGTATGTCTCTGGAAACACCATATATTTT | CASSGQYVSGNTIYF
. | TRBJ1-4 | TRBD1 | TRBV7-2 | TGTGCCAGCAGCTCCGCAAGGAGGGGACAGACGGGTGAAAAACTGTTTTTT | CASSSARRGQTGEKLFF
. | TRBJ2-7 | . | TRBV7-2 | TGTGCCAGCAGCTTATTTACGGGAGCTGTAGGCTACGAGCAGTACTTC | CASSLFTGAVGYEQYF
. | TRBJ2-7 | . | TRBV30 | TGTGCCTGGAGTGCAGGGTTTACCTACGAGCAGTACTTC | CAWSAGFTYEQYF
. | TRBJ1-2 | TRBD1 | TRBV28 | TGTGCCAGCAGGCCCGGGACAGGGAAATTTATCGGCTACACCTTC | CASRPGTGKFIGYTF
. | TRBJ2-5 | . | TRBV6-5 | TGTGCCAGCAGCCCCGTTCGTCCCGAAGAGACCCAGTACTTC | CASSPVRPEETQYF
. | TRBJ1-2 | TRBD1 | TRBV19 | TGTGCCAGTAGTCCCCGACAGGGTTACCACTATGGCTACACCTTC | CASSPRQGYHYGYTF
. | TRBJ2-1 | TRBD2 | TRBV2 | TGTGCCAGCAGTGAAGTTGGGACTAGCGGTTACAATGAGCAGTTCTTC | CASSEVGTSGYNEQFF